The 5 T cell receptor beta chains in this list originate from one sample, sequenced in a study of cytomegalovirus exposure and HLA in healthy donors. The PCR employed 60 Vbeta primers together with 13 Jbeta primers. The data were produced by immunoSEQ multiplex PCR, yet TCRdb's version contains in-frame clones alone and is incomplete. The sample holds about 140,000 clones, 61% seen once. Sample: PBMCs. The origin of the receptors is a male donor in good health and CMV-seronegative.

The rearrangement uses TRBV29-1 and TRBJ1-2, with 12 bases that match TRBD1. Per germline, CDR1 SQVTM and CDR2 ANQGSEA. The length of the CDR3 is 18 residues. V was clipped by 7 bases and J by 6 bases; unmatched bases: 21. The CDR3 sequence: CSATSIGTGGAWWDGYTF. CDR3 coding DNA: TGCAGCGCCACCTCCATCGGGACAGGGGGCGCTTGGTGGGATGGCTACACCTTC.

J is TRBJ1-5 and V is TRBV19; TRBD1 agrees at 10 bases. Germline CDR1 LNHDA, CDR2 SQIVND (reference sequence). The trim removed 3 bases at V and 5 bases at J, leaving 7 bases unmatched. This CDR3 has 16 residues. The CDR3 loop is CASSMSTGGNYQPQHF. The CDR3 coding sequence is TGTGCCAGTAGTATGTCGACAGGGGGCAACTATCAGCCCCAGCATTTT.

Concerning this clone: The sample has other DNA sequences that encode this CDR3 too. V is TRBV6-6 and J is TRBJ1-2; 9 bases fit TRBD1. The junction had 4 bases not matched to a gene; V was cut back by 2 bases and J by 3 bases. Germline V gene lookup returns CDR1 MNHNY and CDR2 SVGAGI (reference sequence). The CDR3 extends over 15 amino acids. In nucleotides, the CDR3 is TGTGCCAGCAGTTACCCGGACAGGGGTGACTATGGCTACACCTTC. The encoded protein is CASSYPDRGDYGYTF.

The chain uses TRBV18 and TRBJ1-5; TRBD1 is a possible D gene (5 bases). CDR1 and CDR2 from the germline V gene are KGHSH and LQKENI. The length of the CDR3 is 17 residues. The ends were cut back, 2 bases at V and 0 bases at J, with 14 bases in the middle. CDR3 sequence (DNA): TGTGCCAGCTCACCATCCGACAGATCATATAGCAATCAGCCCCAGCATTTT. It codes for CASSPSDRSYSNQPQHF.

The V gene is TRBV7-8, the J gene TRBJ1-5; 7 bases agree with TRBD1. J gave up 0 bases and V 3 bases, and 20 bases lay outside the gene matches. The CDR3 spans 21 residues. The germline V gene has CDR1 SGHVS and CDR2 FQNEAQ. The CDR3 DNA reads as TGTGCCAGCAGCTTTCCGCTCGGGACAGACCCTCTCGACTATAGCAATCAGCCCCAGCATTTT. Translating it yields CASSFPLGTDPLDYSNQPQHF.